The present entry profiles one T cell receptor (beta chain) with its context. Its antigen is not known. The sample belongs to a study of T cells after yellow fever vaccination. One entry per CDR3 protein, called by TCRdb with MiXCR from the 5' RACE reads. The table includes fewer than 350,000 distinct CDR3 sequences, 8% to 10% detected once. Findings and caveats of the study: Post-booster repertoires contained most primary-vaccination clones again (96% CD4, 88% CD8).

CDR3 length: 13 amino acids. V lost 8 bases and J lost 3, with 13 bases in between. The germline V gene has CDR1 SNHLY and CDR2 FYNNEI. This clonotype was sampled from a man aged 18 to 30 who received the YFV17D yellow fever vaccine. The genes are TRBV2 and TRBJ1-1; possible D gene TRBD1, 6 bases. The starting material was PBMCs, obtained on the day of the first yellow fever vaccination. The CDR3 bases are TGTGCCAGCCTACTCGAGGGGGACACTGAAGCTTTCTTT. It encodes CASLLEGDTEAFF.